This TCR beta chain was observed in a study of beta chain features in type 1 diabetes. Notes on the study in general: All four CD4+ subsets from Type 1 diabetes patients carried moderately but significantly shorter TCRB CDR3s. VDJ junctions in type 1 diabetes patients carried more deletions and fewer insertions.

Expressed TCRB transcripts were sequenced after all isolated RNA was converted to cDNA. Here immunoSEQ multiplex PCR was the method, and the copy in TCRdb shows in-frame clones only, minus some. The sample has 300,000 to 400,000 clones, roughly 8.8% seen once. Germline CDR1 and CDR2: MDHEN and SYDVKM. The length of the CDR3 is 17 residues. V was cut by 8 bases and J by 0 bases, with 19 bases left in between. Via the markers CD45RO/CCR7/CD25/CD127/CD95/CD27, stem cell-like memory, regulatory, central memory and naive CD4+ cells were sorted. In all sorted populations, purity surpassed 95%. In regard to this clone: The antigen is unknown.

This TCR was sampled from a man aged 25-45 years with type 1 diabetes. Sequencing was carried out using central memory CD4+ T cells from blood. The chain recombines TRBV28 with TRBJ2-2, with TRBD1 as a possible D gene (6 bases). The CDR3 DNA is TGTGCCAGCGGAAGTACCCCGGACAGTCCGAACACCGGGGAGCTGTTTTTT. Protein: CASGSTPDSPNTGELFF.